The subject of this entry is one TCR beta chain. Which antigen it targets is not known. Base qualities are not provided; no much larger clone lies one nucleotide away. Other DNA sequences of this sample code for an identical CDR3. The cohort comprised some 680 healthy bone marrow donors. At the time of sampling, every cohort member was nominally healthy, though immune exposures that went unrecorded were likely present. The donor tested CMV seropositive and was one of the 289 seropositive cohort members. Every donor gave a peripheral blood sample, and the peripheral blood mononuclear cells from that sample were used for TCR beta sequencing. Genomic DNA was extracted from the blood cell samples with the Qiagen DNeasy Blood Extraction Kit. Receptor libraries were prepared by the immunoSEQ multiplex PCR assay. For the multiplex PCR, a mixture combining 60 forward primers for TCR Vbeta segments and 13 reverse primers for TCR Jbeta segments was used. A multiplex PCR assay on genomic DNA amplified the CDR3 region of rearranged TCR beta genes. The amplified TCR beta libraries were sequenced on the Illumina HiSeq System as 87-base-pair reads. The original methods were these. A later analysis tallied around 80 million unique TCR beta chains across the 666 repertoires, and some 10 million of those chains were shared by two or more donors. A nearest-neighbor algorithm error-corrected the raw reads and collapsed the reads into unique sequences, merging closely related sequences to remove PCR and sequencing errors. V, D and J gene segments were assigned by aligning CDR3 sequences to IMGT reference sequences. For a sequence to be retained, at least a six-nucleotide match to both a V gene segment and a J gene segment was required. A rearrangement was called productive if the CDR3 had no stop codons and remained in frame with V and J, and every other rearrangement was called non-productive. Following IMGT convention, CDR3 was defined as the stretch from the second conserved V-encoded cysteine to the conserved J-encoded phenylalanine. The earlier analysis of 587 of the donors excluded sequences that lacked an unambiguous match to a single V gene segment. An earlier analysis of a few hundred of the donors called V segments functional above 56.7% productive rearrangements and segregating when the between-donor standard deviation exceeded 5%. A statistical classification framework was built to diagnose cytomegalovirus status from the catalog of TCR beta chain sequences. A later analysis assigned V and J genes by comparing TCR nucleotide sequences with IMGT/GENE-DB human TR gene sequences. A later analysis assigned CDR3 sequences and most-parsimonious VDJ recombination scenarios with the TCRdist pipeline. In a later analysis, each TCR beta chain was defined by its CDR3 amino acid sequence together with its V-gene family, and reads without a unique V-gene family were excluded. A later analysis removed 550 to 700 highly shared, low-generation-probability nucleotide sequences to deal with suspected cross-contamination and a sequencing artifact. In a later analysis, a clonal expansion index for each public chain was calculated from normalized within-repertoire ranks of inferred template counts. In a later analysis, generation probabilities were computed with a VDJ recombination model fitted to out-of-frame rearrangements, and the resulting probabilities were checked against IGoR. A later analysis scored TCR-TCR, TCR-HLA and TCR-CMV co-occurrence with hypergeometric tests, applying a repertoire-size bias correction to TCR pairs. In a later analysis, false discovery rates were estimated by permuting HLA or CMV assignments 20 times. In a later analysis, co-occurring TCRs were grouped using DBSCAN, and TCRdist sequence similarity was added for clustering within HLA-allele-positive subsets. Repertoires with fewer than 30,000 or more than 120,000 public chains were left out of co-occurrence clustering, as were about five repertoires with anomalous nucleotide sharing. This is the immuneACCESS table as TCRdb keeps it, with only in-frame sequences that have V and J called. A part of the clones is gone; compared with another copy, unresolved V genes explain less than half, and the rest is unexplained. Clone size and V and J calls were adopted from that table, with D and trimming inferred from the DNA. This sample has fewer than 250,000 clones in its table, and more than 70% of those were observed once. The ten largest clones add up to 1.5% to 2% of the sample.

CDR1 SGDLS and CDR2 YYNGEE were looked up in the germline V gene. V lost 3 bases and J lost 7 bases, and the count of bases not matched to a germline gene is 11. The CDR3 has 15 amino acids, counting the end cysteine and phenylalanine. Solely the CDR3 DNA is kept, with 45 bases framed from the first base. The data originate from a study of cytomegalovirus exposure and HLA in healthy donors (dated by TCRdb to 2016 to 2017). With respect to the entire study: In an earlier analysis of under 600 of the donors, roughly 300 Gb of sequence data and some 120 million unique TCR beta sequences from 180 million or so T cells were reported. Approximately 330 gigabases of sequencing data and around 80 million unique TCR sequences made up an early release that covered 640 HLA-typed donors. Among the roughly 400 genotyped donors, about 83% belonged to the genetic ancestry cluster associated with self-reported Caucasian donors. The study aimed to test whether signatures of past pathogen exposure could be identified by cataloging public T cell receptors. The study profiled the T cell repertoires of hundreds of subjects by immunosequencing and related them to cytomegalovirus serostatus. A separate validation cohort of approximately 130 different subjects was used in addition to the approximately 700-subject first cohort. To predict cytomegalovirus infection status, the study combined high-throughput TCR immunosequencing, statistical association of individual TCRs with disease status, and machine learning. A later analysis re-analyzed previously published TCR beta repertoires from roughly 690 donors and added high-resolution HLA genotyping to study TCR occurrence patterns. In the later analysis, no new phenotypic data were used to find candidate immune exposures; instead, reliance was placed on TCR beta sequences and their occurrence across donors. An earlier analysis of several hundred of the donors used high-throughput TCR beta sequencing to judge whether each TCR beta V gene segment behaved as functional or pseudogenic. Donor age, sex, ethnicity and CMV serostatus were compiled alongside the repertoire data. In a later genetic analysis, genome-wide SNP genotypes for about 55% of the 666 donors were used, and that subset was treated as a discovery cohort. All discovery cohort repertoires had been generated using a single sequencing platform. HLA typing covered class I and class II loci at four-digit resolution. Typing coverage varied by locus: about 629-640 donors for A, B, C, DRB1 and DQB1; roughly 520 for DQA1; about 570 for DPA1; approximately 470 for DPB1. A handful of DR-DQ haplotypes were handled as single units for association and clustering because linkage in the cohort was strong. Among 300 to 500 genotyped donors of the cohort, an average of around 220,000 unique TCR beta nucleotide sequences was sequenced per donor, of which 15% to 20% were non-productive.

General findings and caveats noted by the study authors: In this cohort, only TCR beta chains were sequenced, and detectable features were limited by the absence of alpha or paired-chain data. Assigning TCR associations to individual alleles was difficult when HLA alleles, especially DR and DQ, strongly co-occurred. The classifier was reported to diagnose cytomegalovirus status with high specificity and sensitivity in both the original and validation cohorts. A later analysis found that most CMV-associated TCR beta chains appeared HLA-restricted, with HLA associations seemingly driven largely by CMV exposure. In a later analysis, HLA-associated TCR beta chains were found to be more clonally expanded and to have lower generation probabilities than equally common non-associated chains. Linkage disequilibrium might explain the correlated functional status among segregating V segments, but an unknown experimental factor could not be excluded. Because HLA typing was missing for some donors at each locus, association tests included only the typed subset. According to the authors, the approach could potentially be generalized to other disease states and immunological phenotypes. A few of the identified cytomegalovirus-associated TCR beta chains were confirmed in vitro to be specific for cytomegalovirus antigens. Several of the top co-occurrence clusters appeared to be linked to parvovirus B19, influenza, CMV and Epstein-Barr virus, according to a later analysis. According to a later analysis, TCR association rates differed among HLA loci, with DRB1 alleles showing the most associated TCRs and HLA-C alleles showing the fewest. While some public TCRs were present in many individuals, most TCR sequences turned up only very rarely across donors. Because counts were too low, about 17 rarely observed V segments, including chromosome 9 orphons, were excluded from the earlier analysis of fewer than 650 of the donors. Roughly uniform sequencing depth across donors was assumed in presence/absence analyses, although this assumption may not hold. A further reported finding was that TCR beta sequences accurately predicted the HLA-A and HLA-B alleles for most subjects in the first cohort. A group of highly shared sequence variants was considered likely to be a technical artifact of the sequencing pipeline. Some IMGT-functional V segments, including TRBV6-2 and TRBV6-3, could not be told apart with the 87-base-pair reads, so those segments were excluded. According to a later genetic analysis, donors in an Asian-associated ancestry cluster had fewer N-insertions in productive TCRs than the approximately 690-donor mean. In a later analysis, more than 15,000 TCR beta sequences were associated with specific HLA alleles at a false discovery rate of 0.05. Broadly in line with IMGT annotations, most TCR beta V segments showed up in productive rearrangements about 87% or about 30% of the time in an earlier analysis of 450 to 600 of the donors. For the cohort, immune exposure information was limited to CMV serostatus. V-gene and J-gene trimming of TCR beta chains was associated with a missense DCLRE1C variant in a later genetic analysis, and the association was replicated in an independent cohort. In the study, 164 TCR beta chains were listed as associated with cytomegalovirus.

This sequence was found in a man in his forties in good health and CMV-seropositive. The sample was PBMCs. This receptor chain uses TRBV9 and TRBJ2-7; TRBD2 matches 9 bases in the middle. Read as DNA, the sequence is TGTGCCAGCAGCGCTACCTCTAGCGGGACTAGTGAGCAGTACTTC. This translates into CASSATSSGTSEQYF. This CDR3, with the reference TRBV9 and TRBJ2-7 proteins standing in past its ends, gives the full variable domain DSGVTQTPKHLITATGQRVTLRCSPRSGDLSVYWYQQSLDQGLQFLIQYYNGEERAKGNILERFSAQQFPDLHSELNLSSLELGDSALYFCASSATSSGTSEQYFGPGTRLTVT.